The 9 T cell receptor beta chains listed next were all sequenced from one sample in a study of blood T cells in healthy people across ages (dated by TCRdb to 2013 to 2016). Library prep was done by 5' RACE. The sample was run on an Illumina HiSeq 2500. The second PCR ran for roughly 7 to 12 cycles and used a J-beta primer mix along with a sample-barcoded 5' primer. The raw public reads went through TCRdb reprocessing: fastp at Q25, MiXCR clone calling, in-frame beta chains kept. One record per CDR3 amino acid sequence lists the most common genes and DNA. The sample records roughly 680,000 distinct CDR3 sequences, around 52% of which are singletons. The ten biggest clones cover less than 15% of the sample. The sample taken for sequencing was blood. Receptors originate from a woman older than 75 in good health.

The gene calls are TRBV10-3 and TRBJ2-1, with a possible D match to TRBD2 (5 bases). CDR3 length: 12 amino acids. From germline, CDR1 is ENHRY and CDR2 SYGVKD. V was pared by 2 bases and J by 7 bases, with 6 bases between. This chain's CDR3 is CAISEGGNEQFF. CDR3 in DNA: TGTGCCATCAGTGAGGGCGGGAATGAGCAGTTCTTC.

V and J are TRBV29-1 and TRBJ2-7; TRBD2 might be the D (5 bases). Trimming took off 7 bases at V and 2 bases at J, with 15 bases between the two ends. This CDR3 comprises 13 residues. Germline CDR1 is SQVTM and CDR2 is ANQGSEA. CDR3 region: CSDPQRSPYEQYF. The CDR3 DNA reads TGCAGCGATCCTCAGCGGTCACCCTACGAGCAGTACTTC.

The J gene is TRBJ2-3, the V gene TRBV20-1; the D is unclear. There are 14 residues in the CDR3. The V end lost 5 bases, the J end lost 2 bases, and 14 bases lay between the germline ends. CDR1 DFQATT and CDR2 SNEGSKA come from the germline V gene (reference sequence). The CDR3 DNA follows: TGCAGTGCTCTCCATGGGGTCTACACAGATACGCAGTATTTT. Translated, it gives CSALHGVYTDTQYF.

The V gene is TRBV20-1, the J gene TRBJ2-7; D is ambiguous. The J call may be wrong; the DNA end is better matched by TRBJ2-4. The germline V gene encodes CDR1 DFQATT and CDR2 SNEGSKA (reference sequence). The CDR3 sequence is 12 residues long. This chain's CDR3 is CSAPPVGSIQYF. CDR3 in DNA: TGCAGTGCCCCCCCGGTGGGAAGCATTCAGTACTTC.

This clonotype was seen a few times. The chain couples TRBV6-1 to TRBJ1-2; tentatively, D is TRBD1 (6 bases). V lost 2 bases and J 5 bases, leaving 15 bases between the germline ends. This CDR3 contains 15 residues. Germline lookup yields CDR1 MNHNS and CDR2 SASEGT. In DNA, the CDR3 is TGTGCCAGCAGTGAAACGCCGTGGACAGATTATGGCTACACCTTC. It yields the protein CASSETPWTDYGYTF.

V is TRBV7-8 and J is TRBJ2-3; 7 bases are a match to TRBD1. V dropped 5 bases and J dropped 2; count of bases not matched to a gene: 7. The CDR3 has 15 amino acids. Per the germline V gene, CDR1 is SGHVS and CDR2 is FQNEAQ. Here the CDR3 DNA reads TGTGCCAGCAGCCGCCGACAGGGATACACAGATACGCAGTATTTT. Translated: CASSRRQGYTDTQYF.

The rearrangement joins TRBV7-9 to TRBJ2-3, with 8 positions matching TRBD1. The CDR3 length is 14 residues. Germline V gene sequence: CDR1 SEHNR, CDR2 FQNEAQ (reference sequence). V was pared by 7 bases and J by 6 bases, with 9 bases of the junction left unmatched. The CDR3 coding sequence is TGTGCCAGCACCACACTCAGGGGGCCTGATACGCAGTATTTT. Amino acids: CASTTLRGPDTQYF.

The DNA of the CDR3 is TGTGCCAGCAGTGAATTCGAGCGGGTCGGTCGGGCAGATACGCAGTATTTT. Translated, it gives CASSEFERVGRADTQYF. V gene TRBV25-1 combines with J gene TRBJ2-3, with D perhaps matching TRBD2 (6 bases). With 1 base removed from V and 4 bases from J, the gap between germline ends came to 18 bases. The CDR3 length is 17 residues. Germline lookup yields CDR1 MGHDK and CDR2 SYGVNS.

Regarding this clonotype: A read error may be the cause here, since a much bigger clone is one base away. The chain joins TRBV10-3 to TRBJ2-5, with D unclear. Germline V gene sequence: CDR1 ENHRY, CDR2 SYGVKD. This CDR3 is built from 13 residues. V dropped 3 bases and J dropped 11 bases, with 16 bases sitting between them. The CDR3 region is CAISDNEQYEQYF. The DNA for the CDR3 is TGTGCCATCAGTGACAACGAGCAGTATGAGCAGTACTTC.